The T cell receptor (beta chain) under discussion was sequenced for a study of T cell responses to AZD1222 COVID-19 vaccine. V lost 2 bases and J lost 7, with 15 bases in between. CDR1 is ENHRY and CDR2 is SYGVKD in the germline V gene. This CDR3 has 15 residues. Points from the study as a whole: Reportedly, nearly half the spike-specific TCRs target unmutated variant regions. Just a handful of people given AZD1222 tested seropositive at baseline.

Sequencing was performed with immunoSEQ multiplex PCR; in TCRdb, only in-frame clones are kept and a portion is missing. The sample consists of roughly 110,000 clones, roughly 87% of them appearing once. Comments on this clone: Its target is unknown.

The chain is built from TRBV10-3 and TRBJ1-5, with D perhaps matching TRBD1 (5 bases). The specimen comprised peripheral blood, sampled 28 days after the second AZD1222 dose. The clonotype comes from an adult who received the AZD1222 COVID-19 vaccine. CDR3 in amino acids: CAISETQGSEQPQHF. In nucleotides, the CDR3 is TGTGCCATCAGTGAGACGCAGGGTTCAGAGCAGCCCCAGCATTTT.